This T cell receptor (beta chain) appears in the sequencing data of a study of T cells expressing NK-cell markers. Study conclusions and caveats: Whether expanded NKG2C+ T cell clones were HCMV-specific remained unclear.

5'RACE template switching with UMIs generated TCR beta cDNA. With the 5' RACE reads reprocessed, TCRdb shows one record per CDR3 protein and no DNA. This sample's clone table lists roughly 160,000 distinct CDR3 sequences. Worth noting for this clonotype: Its antigen is not known.

The receptor comes from a man aged 18-70 years in good health. The sample consisted of blood T cells: a sorted CD56 or NKG2C T cell subset, CD4+ or CD8+ T cells, or bulk PBMC T cells (not recorded which).

CDR3 loop: CASGVQAGGANTEAFF. The chain couples TRBV6-5 to TRBJ1-1; lacking DNA, the TRBD1 call made by TCRdb goes unchecked. The CDR3 runs 16 residues. Germline V CDR1 and CDR2: MNHEY, SVGAGI.